This entry lists 10 T cell receptor beta chains sequenced from one sample in a study of T-cell memory formation after mild COVID-19. TCRdb passed the 5' RACE reads through MiXCR, listing each CDR3 protein once. Seen here are 150,000 to 200,000 distinct CDR3 sequences, around a tenth observed once, and the top ten hold 3.8%. The sample taken for sequencing was PBMCs or a T cell subset sorted from them (not recorded which). The source is a man between 18 and 29 years old who had mild COVID-19 (a few samples of this study predate the infection). Cell type and time point are not known.

This chain connects TRBV7-9 to TRBJ2-3; D is unclear. Germline CDR1 reads SEHNR; CDR2 reads FQNEAQ (reference sequence). The CDR3 is 15 amino acids. Deletions cut 1 base from V and 0 bases from J, with 8 bases between. CDR3 nucleotide sequence: TGTGCCAGCAGCTTAGAGATCCCAAGCACAGATACGCAGTATTTT. This encodes CASSLEIPSTDTQYF.

This clonotype was picked up a small number of times. The CDR3 region has the DNA TGCAGTGCTAGTCCAGATGGCTACACCTTC. Translating gives CSASPDGYTF. The chain combines TRBV20-1 with TRBJ1-2; D remains unclear. V shed 3 bases and J shed 6 bases, with 5 bases lying between them. The CDR3 length is 10 residues. Germline V gene sequence: CDR1 DFQATT, CDR2 SNEGSKA (reference sequence).

The rearrangement links TRBV7-8 to TRBJ2-7, with 8 bases aligning to TRBD1. The CDR3 runs 16 residues. The junction had 12 bases not matched to a gene; V was cut back by 1 base and J by 7 bases. Germline CDR1 is SGHVS and CDR2 is FQNEAQ. The CDR3 loop is CASSLGRRRGRGEQYF. The CDR3 bases are TGTGCCAGCAGCTTAGGACGTCGCAGGGGGCGCGGGGAGCAGTACTTC.

The V call is TRBV20-1, the J call TRBJ1-2; weak D call: TRBD1 (5 bases). The V end was cut by 3 bases, the J end by 4 bases, with 9 bases between. The CDR3 sequence is 12 residues long. CDR1 is DFQATT, CDR2 SNEGSKA, per germline (reference sequence). The CDR3 DNA follows: TGCAGTGCTAGTCGGGGCCCCTATGGCTACACCTTC. This codes for CSASRGPYGYTF.

J is TRBJ1-2 and V is TRBV5-1; 9 positions match TRBD1. The germline gives CDR1 SGHRS, CDR2 YFSETQ. V shed 0 bases, J shed 7 bases, and the junction held 4 bases outside the gene matches. The CDR3 loop spans 14 amino acids. CDR3 sequence (DNA): TGCGCCAGCAGCTTGGAACAGGGGGCACTTGGCTACACCTTC. Translated, it gives CASSLEQGALGYTF. The full variable domain, its missing parts supplied by reference TRBV5-1 and TRBJ1-2, is KAGVTQTPRYLIKTRGQQVTLSCSPISGHRSVSWYQQTPGQGLQFLFEYFSETQRNKGNFPGRFSGRQFSNSRSEMNVSTLELGDSALYLCASSLEQGALGYTFGSGTRLTVV.

This clonotype was picked up a small number of times. V gene TRBV7-8 combines with J gene TRBJ1-3, with D hard to call. V lost 5 bases, J lost 4 bases, and 9 bases lay in between. The CDR3 extends over 13 amino acids. Germline V gene sequence: CDR1 SGHVS, CDR2 FQNEAQ. CDR3 loop: CASSPWTGNTIYF. DNA of the CDR3: TGTGCCAGCAGCCCTTGGACCGGAAACACCATATATTTT. Full variable domain (outside the CDR3, taken from reference TRBV7-8 and TRBJ1-3): GAGVSQSPRYKVAKRGQDVALRCDPISGHVSLFWYQQALGQGPEFLTYFQNEAQLDKSGLPSDRFFAERPEGSVSTLKIQRTQQEDSAVYLCASSPWTGNTIYFGEGSWLTVV.

This sequence joins TRBV12-3 or TRBV12-4 and TRBJ2-4; TRBD1 is a possible D gene (5 bases). With 5 bases removed from V and 5 bases from J, the gap between germline ends came to 13 bases. CDR3 length equals 14 residues. CDR3 bases: TGTGCCAGCAGTGGACGAGCCAGGGAAAACATTCAGTACTTC. It is translated as CASSGRARENIQYF.

The genes are TRBV20-1 and TRBJ2-2, with 8 bases matching TRBD2. Germline CDR1 DFQATT, CDR2 SNEGSKA (reference sequence). The J segment lost 2 bases and the V segment lost 1 base, leaving 9 bases of the junction unmatched. This CDR3 has 17 residues. CDR3 DNA: TGCAGTGCTAGAGTGCCCGCGGGGGGCCTTAACACCGGGGAGCTGTTTTTT. Its protein is CSARVPAGGLNTGELFF.

This sequence joins TRBV18 and TRBJ2-3; 10 positions match TRBD2. CDR3 length: 14 residues. Germline CDR1 KGHSH, CDR2 LQKENI. V lost 5 bases, J lost 3 bases, and 2 bases stayed unmatched. CDR3 in amino acids: CASSRTSGTDTQYF. CDR3 nucleotide sequence: TGTGCCAGCTCAAGGACTAGCGGAACAGATACGCAGTATTTT.

This clonotype showed up many times. The genes are TRBV15 and TRBJ1-5; a weak D match, TRBD1 (5 bases). CDR1 is LNHNV and CDR2 is YYDKDF in the germline V gene (reference sequence). The V end lost 3 bases, the J end lost 0 bases, and 9 bases lay between the germline ends. This CDR3 is built from 15 residues. CDR3 nucleotides: TGTGCCACCAGCAGTGGGGGGTATAGCAATCAGCCCCAGCATTTT. This encodes CATSSGGYSNQPQHF. The full variable domain, completed using reference TRBV15 and TRBJ1-5, is DAMVIQNPRYQVTQFGKPVTLSCSQTLNHNVMYWYQQKSSQAPKLLFHYYDKDFNNEADTPDNFQSRRPNTSFCFLDIRSPGLGDTAMYLCATSSGGYSNQPQHFGDGTRLSIL.